The 24 T cell receptor beta chains below were found in one sample sequenced in a study of control samples from healthy donors and cancer patients. Using immunoSEQ multiplex PCR, the repertoire was profiled, and TCRdb retains in-frame clones only, with some absent. This listing includes about 210,000 clones. Sequencing was performed on blood. Every receptor here comes from a woman in her 30s in good health.

CDR3 nucleotide sequence: TGTGCCAGCAGTGAGGGGCTGGGTCAGGGAGTGAGAGGCTACACCTTC. Translated, it gives CASSEGLGQGVRGYTF. This chain links TRBV6-1 with TRBJ1-2; tentative D call: TRBD1 (5 bases). The CDR3 has 16 residues. Looked up from germline, CDR1 is MNHNS and CDR2 is SASEGT. V was trimmed by 3 bases and J by 8 bases, leaving 22 bases between them.

The chain is built from TRBV4-2 and TRBJ1-2, with unresolved D. The CDR3 has 16 residues. Germline V gene data show CDR1 as LGHNA and CDR2 as YNFKEQ. V was clipped by 1 base and J by 5 bases, with 17 bases between them. The CDR3 bases are TGTGCCAGCAGCCAAGCCTGGTCGTCCTCGGGTTATGGCTACACCTTC. Its protein is CASSQAWSSSGYGYTF.

J is TRBJ1-5 and V is TRBV12-3 or TRBV12-4, with unresolved D. This CDR3 comprises 13 residues. V was trimmed by 1 base and J by 10 bases, leaving 11 bases between them. CDR3 in DNA: TGTGCCAGCAGTTTAGGCCTAACACGACCCCAGCATTTT. This gives the protein CASSLGLTRPQHF.

The J gene is TRBJ1-3, the V gene TRBV7-9; D is undetermined. The V end was cut by 1 base, the J end by 4 bases, with 11 bases between. Germline V gene lookup returns CDR1 SEHNR and CDR2 FQNEAQ (reference sequence). This CDR3 spans 15 amino acids. This chain's CDR3 is CASSLVGGSGNTIYF. As DNA, the CDR3 is TGTGCCAGCAGCTTAGTGGGAGGGTCAGGAAACACCATATATTTT.

The chain combines TRBV19 with TRBJ2-1, with TRBD2 identical over 8 bases. Germline CDR1 reads LNHDA; CDR2 reads SQIVND (reference sequence). This CDR3 has 16 amino acids. Germline trimming cut 5 bases from V and 2 bases from J; bases unmatched to any gene: 8. The CDR3 nucleotides are TGTGCCAGTAGTCCCCAGGGCGGGGGGCCCTACAATGAGCAGTTCTTC. Its protein product is CASSPQGGGPYNEQFF. Using reference TRBV19 and TRBJ2-1 for the parts outside the CDR3, the full variable domain is DGGITQSPKYLFRKEGQNVTLSCEQNLNHDAMYWYRQDPGQGLRLIYYSQIVNDFQKGDIAEGYSVSREKKESFPLTVTSAQKNPTAFYLCASSPQGGGPYNEQFFGPGTRLTVL.

The rearrangement joins TRBV11-2 to TRBJ1-4; the match to TRBD1 covers 8 bases. Germline trimming cut 0 bases from V and 6 bases from J; bases unmatched to any gene: 15. The CDR3 extends over 19 amino acids. Germline V CDR1 and CDR2: SGHAT, FQNNGV. The CDR3 loop reads CASSLDPWGPTGVHEKLFF. The CDR3 region has the DNA TGTGCCAGCAGCTTAGATCCGTGGGGCCCGACAGGGGTTCATGAAAAACTGTTTTTT.

This chain connects TRBV7-2 to TRBJ2-5, with D perhaps matching TRBD1 or TRBD2 (5 bases each). Germline CDR1 is SGHTA and CDR2 is FQGNSA. The CDR3 consists of 15 residues. Trimming removed 5 bases at V and 5 bases at J, with 18 bases between. CDR3 bases: TGTGCCAGCAGCCCCCGGGGTCCCTCAGGGGAGACCCAGTACTTC. Translated, it gives CASSPRGPSGETQYF.

V usage is TRBV6-5 and J usage is TRBJ1-5; weak D call: TRBD1 (5 bases). The CDR3 spans 15 residues. V lost 7 bases and J 5 bases, leaving 18 bases between the germline ends. Germline-derived CDR1 and CDR2 are MNHEY and SVGAGI. The CDR3, as DNA: TGTGCCAGCATTTTATCGACAGTTAGTTATCAGCCCCAGCATTTT. Its protein product is CASILSTVSYQPQHF.

The CDR3 coding sequence is TGTGCCAGCAGCGTAGATATAGGAAACTATGGCTACACCTTC. Translation gives CASSVDIGNYGYTF. V and J are TRBV9 and TRBJ1-2; no reliable D call. The CDR3 is made up of 14 amino acids. V lost 0 bases to trimming and J lost 2 bases, with 8 bases between them. In germline, CDR1 is SGDLS, CDR2 YYNGEE.

The chain carries TRBV6-5 and TRBJ1-3; D ambiguous. Germline V lookup: CDR1 MNHEY, CDR2 SVGAGI. V was clipped by 3 bases and J by 5 bases, with 14 bases between them. The CDR3 covers 15 residues. Here the CDR3 DNA reads TGTGCCAGCAGTTATGGGGTCTCGGCAAGAAACACCATATATTTT. Translated, it gives CASSYGVSARNTIYF.

As regards this clone: Different DNA sequences within this sample yield the same CDR3. In DNA, the CDR3 is TGTGCCAGCTCACCAGGGCAAAACACTGAAGCTTTCTTT. This translates into CASSPGQNTEAFF. The chain links TRBV18 to TRBJ1-1; D gene uncertain. CDR1 is KGHSH and CDR2 is LQKENI in the germline V gene. V shed 2 bases and J shed 2 bases, with 6 bases lying between them. The CDR3 extends over 13 amino acids.

The chain has TRBV9 and TRBJ2-2; weak D call: TRBD1 (5 bases). V was cut by 1 base and J by 0 bases, with 7 bases left in between. CDR1 and CDR2 (germline): SGDLS, YYNGEE. The CDR3 consists of 15 residues. This chain's CDR3 is CASSVRTSNTGELFF. The CDR3 DNA reads TGTGCCAGCAGCGTAAGGACATCGAACACCGGGGAGCTGTTTTTT.

The J gene is TRBJ1-5, the V gene TRBV28, with a tentative D call TRBD1 (6 bases). Germline V gene lookup returns CDR1 MDHEN and CDR2 SYDVKM. V was cut by 10 bases and J by 0 bases, with 13 bases left in between. This CDR3 is 14 amino acids long. The chain's CDR3 is CAIRGGYSNQPQHF. The CDR3 region has the DNA TGTGCCATCCGAGGGGGGTATAGCAATCAGCCCCAGCATTTT.

CDR3 loop: CSVRRNELAFF. The DNA of the CDR3 is TGCAGCGTTCGGAGGAATGAATTAGCTTTCTTT. V and J are TRBV29-1 and TRBJ1-1; no firm D call. CDR3 length: 11 amino acids. The germline CDR1 and CDR2 sequences are SQVTM and ANQGSEA. Trimming took off 5 bases at V and 10 bases at J, with 14 bases between the two ends.

This rearrangement joins TRBV14 to TRBJ1-1; D is unresolved. The CDR3 has 13 amino acids. Trimming removed 0 bases from V and 3 bases from J, with 5 bases in between. From germline, CDR1 is SGHDN and CDR2 FVKESK. Here the CDR3 DNA reads TGTGCCAGCAGCCAAGAATGGTACACTGAAGCTTTCTTT. Translating gives CASSQEWYTEAFF. Full variable domain (missing parts from reference TRBV14 and TRBJ1-1): EAGVTQFPSHSVIEKGQTVTLRCDPISGHDNLYWYRRVMGKEIKFLLHFVKESKQDESGMPNNRFLAERTGGTYSTLKVQPAELEDSGVYFCASSQEWYTEAFFGQGTRLTVV.

The V and J genes are TRBV4-3 and TRBJ2-1; D possibly matches TRBD1 or TRBD2 (5 bases each). V dropped 0 bases and J dropped 6 bases, with 18 bases sitting between them. The CDR3 is 17 amino acids. Germline CDR1 is LGHNA and CDR2 is YSLEER. Here the CDR3 reads CASSQEGTAEPTNEQFF. The CDR3 DNA reads TGCGCCAGCAGCCAAGAGGGGACGGCTGAACCGACCAATGAGCAGTTCTTC.

The CDR3 region is CASSEGAWTGGGNEKLFF. In nucleotides, the CDR3 is TGTGCCAGCAGTGAAGGGGCGTGGACAGGGGGCGGTAATGAAAAACTGTTTTTT. This chain joins TRBV6-1 and TRBJ1-4; TRBD1 matches 11 bases. This CDR3 comprises 18 residues. Trimming at V came to 1 base and at J to 4 bases, leaving 8 bases not matched to a gene. Per germline, CDR1 MNHNS and CDR2 SASEGT.

V is TRBV19 and J is TRBJ2-3; 9 bases agree with TRBD2. This CDR3 has 13 residues. Germline assignment: CDR1 LNHDA and CDR2 SQIVND (reference sequence). V shed 8 bases and J 5 bases; nucleotides not matched to a gene: 5. Written as DNA, the CDR3 is TGTGCCAGTGCGGGGGGGCCCGGAGATACGCAGTATTTT. Residues: CASAGGPGDTQYF.

V is TRBV7-9 and J is TRBJ1-4; the match to TRBD1 covers 7 bases. Per germline, CDR1 SEHNR and CDR2 FQNEAQ (reference sequence). The V and J ends lost 5 bases and 7 bases, in that order; junction bases with no gene match: 10. The CDR3 covers 15 residues. The CDR3: CASSPSEGAGEKLFF. CDR3 coding DNA: TGTGCCAGCAGCCCCTCTGAGGGGGCGGGTGAAAAACTGTTTTTT.

This rearrangement joins TRBV5-4 to TRBJ2-1; 13 positions match TRBD2. Germline V gene lookup returns CDR1 SGHNT and CDR2 YYREEE (reference sequence). This CDR3 spans 16 amino acids. Unmatched junction bases numbered 2, after V lost 3 bases and J lost 2 bases. CDR3 bases: TGTGCCAGCAGCTCGGGACTAGCGGGACCCTACAATGAGCAGTTCTTC. Residues: CASSSGLAGPYNEQFF. Full variable domain (outside the CDR3, taken from reference TRBV5-4 and TRBJ2-1): ETGVTQSPTHLIKTRGQQVTLRCSSQSGHNTVSWYQQALGQGPQFIFQYYREEENGRGNFPPRFSGLQFPNYSSELNVNALELDDSALYLCASSSGLAGPYNEQFFGPGTRLTVL.

This rearrangement joins TRBV7-6 to TRBJ2-1; 8 positions agree with TRBD2. CDR3 length: 15 amino acids. Germline CDR1 reads SGHVS; CDR2 reads FNYEAQ. After removal of 4 bases from V and 6 bases from J, the junction contained 8 bases not matched to a gene. The CDR3 spells CASSSSGTRGNEQFF. CDR3 sequence (DNA): TGTGCCAGCAGCTCTTCCGGGACTAGGGGCAATGAGCAGTTCTTC.

The chain is built from TRBV10-3 and TRBJ2-2, with 8 bases matching TRBD1. CDR3 length equals 14 residues. Germline trimming cut 6 bases from V and 2 bases from J; bases unmatched to any gene: 2. CDR1 is ENHRY, CDR2 SYGVKD, per germline. Here the CDR3 reads CAIRGQGNTGELFF. As DNA, the CDR3 is TGTGCCATCAGAGGACAGGGTAACACCGGGGAGCTGTTTTTT.

The gene calls are TRBV5-5 and TRBJ2-3, with 9 bases aligning to TRBD2. The V segment lost 0 bases and the J segment 5 bases; nucleotides outside the gene matches: 13. CDR3 length equals 18 residues. CDR1 is SGHKS, CDR2 YYEKEE, per germline (reference sequence). CDR3 sequence (DNA): TGTGCCAGCAGCTTGGGTGGTCGGCTAGCGGGGAGGGAAGATACGCAGTATTTT. It codes for CASSLGGRLAGREDTQYF.

The V call is TRBV5-4, the J call TRBJ1-1; D might be TRBD1 (5 bases). Germline V gene sequence: CDR1 SGHNT, CDR2 YYREEE (reference sequence). V was shortened by 0 bases and J by 0 bases, with 9 bases between the two germline ends. CDR3 length: 15 amino acids. Written as DNA, the CDR3 is TGTGCCAGCAGCTTGGGGGGGGAAATGAACACTGAAGCTTTCTTT. This encodes CASSLGGEMNTEAFF.